This entry lists 14 T cell receptor beta chains sequenced from one sample in a study of CD8+ T cells in alopecia areata. Extraction of RNA preceded its reverse transcription into cDNA, which served as the sequencing template. Using immunoSEQ multiplex PCR, the repertoire was profiled, and TCRdb retains in-frame clones only, with some absent. Found here are a few hundred thousand clones, 66% of them singletons; the top ten hold around 1.2%. As for treatment: oral pan-JAK inhibitor, 5-10 mg twice daily. The sample consisted of CD4+ T cells sorted from blood, taken between weeks 43 and 45, from a patient treated with tofacitinib. These receptors were collected from a human donor with alopecia areata.

The rearrangement joins TRBV5-1 to TRBJ1-1, with D unclear. The CDR3 is 16 amino acids. Looked up from germline, CDR1 is SGHRS and CDR2 is YFSETQ. Trimming removed 4 bases from V and 1 base from J, with 17 bases in between. The CDR3 nucleotides are TGCGCCAGCAGCCCCCGGGCAGTCGGAGAGAACACTGAAGCTTTCTTT. Translation gives CASSPRAVGENTEAFF.

This clone was recorded a few times. The chain employs TRBV4-1 and TRBJ2-2, with D perhaps TRBD1 (6 bases). CDR1 MGHRA and CDR2 YSYEKL come from the germline V gene. CDR3 length: 14 amino acids. The V and J ends lost 3 bases and 6 bases respectively, with 11 bases between them. CDR3 sequence: CASSHQQGPGELFF. The CDR3 DNA sequence: TGCGCCAGCAGCCATCAACAGGGCCCCGGGGAGCTGTTTTTT.

The sample holds a few counts of this clone. V is TRBV5-5 and J is TRBJ2-2; D not certain. V gave up 1 base and J gave up 2 bases, with 9 bases separating them. Germline CDR1 is SGHKS and CDR2 is YYEKEE (reference sequence). The CDR3 sequence is 15 residues long. CDR3 DNA sequence: TGTGCCAGCAGCTTGAGGGAAGCCAACACCGGGGAGCTGTTTTTT. Translating it yields CASSLREANTGELFF.

V gene TRBV29-1 combines with J gene TRBJ2-3, with D maybe TRBD1 (5 bases). CDR3 length: 13 residues. Germline lookup yields CDR1 SQVTM and CDR2 ANQGSEA. V lost 5 bases to trimming and J lost 4 bases, with 13 bases between them. CDR3 residues: CSVRDRIPDTQYF. The CDR3 DNA sequence: TGCAGCGTTCGAGACAGAATCCCAGATACGCAGTATTTT.

The rearrangement joins TRBV19 to TRBJ2-6, with D possibly TRBD2 on 5 matching bases. This CDR3 contains 17 residues. Between the trimmed V and J ends, which lost 6 bases and 2 bases, there was a span of 17 bases. The germline V gene encodes CDR1 LNHDA and CDR2 SQIVND (reference sequence). The CDR3 region is CASSGISGNTGANVLTF. In nucleotides, the CDR3 is TGTGCCAGTAGCGGGATATCAGGAAATACTGGGGCCAACGTCCTGACTTTC.

The chain recombines TRBV29-1 with TRBJ1-2; D is ambiguous. The length of the CDR3 is 13 residues. The ends were cut back, 4 bases at V and 2 bases at J, with 11 bases in the middle. Germline assignment: CDR1 SQVTM and CDR2 ANQGSEA. In DNA, the CDR3 is TGCAGCGTTGTCTACAGTCCGAACTATGGCTACACCTTC. This sequence encodes CSVVYSPNYGYTF.

This clone was detected a few times. The chain has TRBV5-1 and TRBJ2-1, with a weak D call TRBD1 (6 bases). Trimming took off 5 bases at V and 7 bases at J, with 13 bases between the two ends. The CDR3 length is 13 residues. Germline lookup yields CDR1 SGHRS and CDR2 YFSETQ. CDR3 DNA sequence: TGCGCCAGCAGTGAACAGGGCGGAAATGAGCAGTTCTTC. This sequence encodes CASSEQGGNEQFF.

The sample holds one count of this clone. The rearrangement uses TRBV7-2 and TRBJ2-7; tentatively, D is TRBD1 or TRBD2 (5 bases each). The V end was cut by 3 bases, the J end by 0 bases, with 12 bases between. Germline CDR1 is SGHTA and CDR2 is FQGNSA. This CDR3 contains 15 residues. The CDR3 nucleotides are TGTGCCAGCAGCTTCCAGGCAGGGAGCTCCTACGAGCAGTACTTC. This encodes CASSFQAGSSYEQYF.

V usage is TRBV21-1 and J usage is TRBJ1-5; TRBD1 was called by the table and not checked on the DNA. TRBV21-1 is shown as a pseudogene. The CDR3 has 13 residues. The CDR3 sequence is CASRTASNQPQHF. The CDR3, as DNA: TGTGCCAGCAGGACAGCCAGCAATCAGCCCCAGCATTTT.

The chain combines TRBV10-3 with TRBJ1-1; D unresolved. V lost 8 bases and J 0 bases, leaving 7 bases between the germline ends. CDR3 length: 12 residues. Germline loops: CDR1 ENHRY, CDR2 SYGVKD. Written as DNA, the CDR3 is TGTGCCATCCACGGAGTGAACACTGAAGCTTTCTTT. Translating it yields CAIHGVNTEAFF.

This clone was observed a handful of times. The chain combines TRBV25-1 with TRBJ1-5; D not certain. Germline assignment: CDR1 MGHDK and CDR2 SYGVNS. The CDR3 is 14 residues long. V shed 3 bases and J shed 3 bases, with 9 bases lying between them. The chain's CDR3 is CASSEVGNNQPQHF. Here the CDR3 DNA reads TGTGCCAGCAGTGAGGTCGGAAACAATCAGCCCCAGCATTTT.

This clone has more than one count but fewer than ten. The V and J genes are TRBV11-2 and TRBJ2-3; possibly TRBD2 for D (5 bases). V shed 3 bases and J shed 10 bases, with 11 bases lying between them. Germline-derived CDR1 and CDR2 are SGHAT and FQNNGV. The CDR3 contains 12 residues. CDR3 nucleotide sequence: TGTGCCAGCAGCTTCTTGGGAGACCCGCAGTATTTT. Translated, it gives CASSFLGDPQYF.

The chain employs TRBV19 and TRBJ1-2, with D unresolved. The CDR3 contains 12 residues. The germline gives CDR1 LNHDA, CDR2 SQIVND (reference sequence). With 7 bases removed from V and 3 bases from J, the gap between germline ends came to 9 bases. The CDR3 is CASTLRDYGYTF. CDR3 nucleotide sequence: TGTGCCAGTACTCTGCGGGACTATGGCTACACCTTC.

This clone was counted between two and nine times. V and J are TRBV27 and TRBJ2-1; D gene ambiguous. V lost 2 bases and J lost 0, with 11 bases in between. This CDR3 has 16 residues. Germline CDR1 reads MNHEY; CDR2 reads SMNVEV (reference sequence). CDR3 loop: CASSLKGPSSYNEQFF. In DNA, the CDR3 is TGTGCCAGCAGTTTAAAAGGTCCGAGCTCCTACAATGAGCAGTTCTTC.